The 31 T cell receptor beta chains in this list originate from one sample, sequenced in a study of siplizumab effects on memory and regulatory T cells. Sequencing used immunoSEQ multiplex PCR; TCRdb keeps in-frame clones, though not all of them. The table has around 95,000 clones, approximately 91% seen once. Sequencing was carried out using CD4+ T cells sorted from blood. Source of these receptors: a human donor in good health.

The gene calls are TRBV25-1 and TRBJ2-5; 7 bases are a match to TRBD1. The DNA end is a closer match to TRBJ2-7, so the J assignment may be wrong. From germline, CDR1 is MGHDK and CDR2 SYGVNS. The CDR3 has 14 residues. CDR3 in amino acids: CASGPGQSTYEQYF. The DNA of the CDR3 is TGTGCCAGCGGACCGGGACAGTCAACCTACGAGCAGTACTTC.

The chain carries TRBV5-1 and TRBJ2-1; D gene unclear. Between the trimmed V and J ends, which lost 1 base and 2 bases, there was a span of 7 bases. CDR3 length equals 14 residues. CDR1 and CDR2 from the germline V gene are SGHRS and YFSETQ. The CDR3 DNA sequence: TGCGCCAGCAGCTTGCCCGGAGCCTACAATGAGCAGTTCTTC. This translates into CASSLPGAYNEQFF.

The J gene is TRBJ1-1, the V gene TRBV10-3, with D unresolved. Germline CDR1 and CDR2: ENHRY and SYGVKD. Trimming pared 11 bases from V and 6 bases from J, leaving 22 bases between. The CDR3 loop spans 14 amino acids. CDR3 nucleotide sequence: TGTGCCTCAACCCCGGGAGGTCGATATGCTGAAGCTTTCTTT. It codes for CASTPGGRYAEAFF.

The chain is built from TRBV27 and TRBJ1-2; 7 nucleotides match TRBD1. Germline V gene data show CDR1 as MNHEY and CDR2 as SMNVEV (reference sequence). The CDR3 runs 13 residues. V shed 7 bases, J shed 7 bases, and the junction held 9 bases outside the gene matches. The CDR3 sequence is CASTPTGYRGYTF. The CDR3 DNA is TGTGCCAGCACTCCGACAGGGTATCGTGGCTACACCTTC.

The CDR3 sequence is CASTLTGGDANYGYTF. Here the CDR3 DNA reads TGTGCCAGCACCCTCACAGGGGGGGACGCTAACTATGGCTACACCTTC. V and J are TRBV13 and TRBJ1-2, with 8 nucleotides matching TRBD1. Germline V gives CDR1 PRHDT, CDR2 FYEKMQ (reference sequence). After removal of 7 bases from V and 0 bases from J, the junction contained 10 bases not matched to a gene. The CDR3 covers 16 residues.

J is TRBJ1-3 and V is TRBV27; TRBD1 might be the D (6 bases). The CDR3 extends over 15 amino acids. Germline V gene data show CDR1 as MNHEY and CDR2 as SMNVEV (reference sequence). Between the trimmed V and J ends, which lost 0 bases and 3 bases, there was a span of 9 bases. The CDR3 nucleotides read TGTGCCAGCAGTTTATCAGGGGGTCGTGGAAACACCATATATTTT. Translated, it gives CASSLSGGRGNTIYF.

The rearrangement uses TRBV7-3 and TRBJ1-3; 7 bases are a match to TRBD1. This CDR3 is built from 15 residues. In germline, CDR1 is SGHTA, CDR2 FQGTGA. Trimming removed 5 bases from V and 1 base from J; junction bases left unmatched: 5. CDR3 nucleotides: TGTGCCAGCAGCGCCCAGGGGGGGTCTGGAAACACCATATATTTT. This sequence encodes CASSAQGGSGNTIYF.

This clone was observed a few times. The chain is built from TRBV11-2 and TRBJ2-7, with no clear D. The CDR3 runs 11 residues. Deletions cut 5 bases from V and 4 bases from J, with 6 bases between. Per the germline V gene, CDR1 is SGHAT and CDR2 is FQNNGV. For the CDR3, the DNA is TGTGCCAGCAGCCCCAGGTACGAGCAGTACTTC. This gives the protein CASSPRYEQYF. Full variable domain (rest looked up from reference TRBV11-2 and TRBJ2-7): EAGVAQSPRYKIIEKRQSVAFWCNPISGHATLYWYQQILGQGPKLLIQFQNNGVVDDSQLPKDRFSAERLKGVDSTLKIQPAKLEDSAVYLCASSPRYEQYFGPGTRLTVT.

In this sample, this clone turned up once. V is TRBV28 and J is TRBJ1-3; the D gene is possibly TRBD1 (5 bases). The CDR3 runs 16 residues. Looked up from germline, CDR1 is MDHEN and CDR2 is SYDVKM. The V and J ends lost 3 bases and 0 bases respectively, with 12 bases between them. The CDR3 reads CASSLSTDNSGNTIYF. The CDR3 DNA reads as TGTGCCAGCAGTTTGTCGACAGACAACTCTGGAAACACCATATATTTT.

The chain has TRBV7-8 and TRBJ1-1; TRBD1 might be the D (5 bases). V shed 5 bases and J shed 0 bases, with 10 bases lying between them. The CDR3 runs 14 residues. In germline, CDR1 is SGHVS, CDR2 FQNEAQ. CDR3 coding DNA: TGTGCCAGCAGCCCAGGGTTGGTGAACACTGAAGCTTTCTTT. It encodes CASSPGLVNTEAFF.

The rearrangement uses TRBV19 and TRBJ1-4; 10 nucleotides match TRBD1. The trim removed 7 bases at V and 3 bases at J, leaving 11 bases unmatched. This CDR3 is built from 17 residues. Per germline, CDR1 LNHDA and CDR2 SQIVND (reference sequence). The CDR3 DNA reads TGTGCCAGTAAACGACAGGGGGCAGTTGGAGCTAATGAAAAACTGTTTTTT. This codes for CASKRQGAVGANEKLFF.

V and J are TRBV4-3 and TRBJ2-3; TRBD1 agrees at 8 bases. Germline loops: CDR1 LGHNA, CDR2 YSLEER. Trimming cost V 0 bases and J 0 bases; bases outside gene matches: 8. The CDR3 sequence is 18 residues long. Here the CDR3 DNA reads TGCGCCAGCAGCCAAGATGACAGGACAGGGCGTAGCACAGATACGCAGTATTTT. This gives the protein CASSQDDRTGRSTDTQYF.

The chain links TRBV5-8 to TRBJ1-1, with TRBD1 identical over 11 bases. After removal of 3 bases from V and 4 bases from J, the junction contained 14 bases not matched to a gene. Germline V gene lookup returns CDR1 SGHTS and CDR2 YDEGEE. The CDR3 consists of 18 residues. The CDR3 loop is CASSWTRRDRGARTEAFF. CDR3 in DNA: TGTGCCAGCAGCTGGACTCGCCGGGACAGGGGGGCTCGCACTGAAGCTTTCTTT.

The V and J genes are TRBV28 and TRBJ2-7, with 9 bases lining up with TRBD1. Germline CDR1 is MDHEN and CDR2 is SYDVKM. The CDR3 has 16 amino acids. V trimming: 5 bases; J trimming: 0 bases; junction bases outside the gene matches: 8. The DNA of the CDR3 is TGTGCCAGCAGTCCTACAGGGGGCGCGAGCTCCTACGAGCAGTACTTC. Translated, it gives CASSPTGGASSYEQYF.

CDR3 protein: CASSLERFTEAFF. CDR3 DNA sequence: TGTGCCAGCAGCTTAGAACGGTTCACTGAAGCTTTCTTT. The chain joins TRBV7-2 to TRBJ1-1; D gene uncertain. CDR1 is SGHTA, CDR2 FQGNSA, per germline. The CDR3 runs to 13 residues. V shed 1 base and J shed 4 bases, with 7 bases lying between them.

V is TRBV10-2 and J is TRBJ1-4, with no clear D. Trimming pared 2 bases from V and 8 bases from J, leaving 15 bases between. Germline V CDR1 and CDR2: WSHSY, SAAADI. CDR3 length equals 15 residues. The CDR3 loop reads CASSEALALREKLFF. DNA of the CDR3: TGCGCCAGCAGTGAGGCTTTGGCCCTCAGGGAAAAACTGTTTTTT.

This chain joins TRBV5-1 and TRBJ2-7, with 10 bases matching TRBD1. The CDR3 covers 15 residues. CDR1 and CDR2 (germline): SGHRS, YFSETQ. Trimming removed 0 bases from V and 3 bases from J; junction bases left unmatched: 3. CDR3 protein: CASSLGRDRGYEQYF. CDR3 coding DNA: TGCGCCAGCAGCTTGGGCCGGGACAGGGGCTACGAGCAGTACTTC.

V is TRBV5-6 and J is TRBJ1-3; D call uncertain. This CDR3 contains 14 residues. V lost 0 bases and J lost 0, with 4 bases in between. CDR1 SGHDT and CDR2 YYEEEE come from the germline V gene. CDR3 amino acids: CASSLGSSGNTIYF. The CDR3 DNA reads TGTGCCAGCAGCTTGGGAAGCTCTGGAAACACCATATATTTT.

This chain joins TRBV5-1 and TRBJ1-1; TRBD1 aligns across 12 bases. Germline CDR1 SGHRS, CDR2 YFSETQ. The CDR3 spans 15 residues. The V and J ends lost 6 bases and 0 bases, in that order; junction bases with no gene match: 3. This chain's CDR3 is CASIGTGGLNTEAFF. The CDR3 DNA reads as TGCGCCAGCATCGGGACAGGGGGCTTGAACACTGAAGCTTTCTTT.

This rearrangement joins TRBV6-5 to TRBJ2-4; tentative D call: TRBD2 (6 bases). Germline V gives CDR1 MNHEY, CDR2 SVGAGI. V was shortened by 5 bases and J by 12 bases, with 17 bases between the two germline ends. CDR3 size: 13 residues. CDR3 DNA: TGTGCCAGCAGTGCCGGAGGGCTAGTCAATCAGTACTTC. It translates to CASSAGGLVNQYF.

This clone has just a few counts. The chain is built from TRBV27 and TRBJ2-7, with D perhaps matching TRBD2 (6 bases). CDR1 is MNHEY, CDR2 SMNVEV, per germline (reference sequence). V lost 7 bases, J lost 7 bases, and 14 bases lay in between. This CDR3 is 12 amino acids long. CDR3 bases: TGTGCCAGCATGGACCCCCGGGGGGAGCAGTACTTC. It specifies CASMDPRGEQYF.

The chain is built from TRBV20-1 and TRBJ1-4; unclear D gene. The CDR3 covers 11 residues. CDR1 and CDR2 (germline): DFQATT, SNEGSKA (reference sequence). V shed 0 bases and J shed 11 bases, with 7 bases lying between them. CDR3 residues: CSARDESKLFF. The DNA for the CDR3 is TGCAGTGCTAGAGACGAGTCCAAACTGTTTTTT.

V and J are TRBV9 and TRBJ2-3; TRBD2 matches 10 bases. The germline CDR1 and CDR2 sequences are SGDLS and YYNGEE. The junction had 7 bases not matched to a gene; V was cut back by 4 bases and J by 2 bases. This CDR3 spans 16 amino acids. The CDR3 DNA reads TGTGCCAGCAGCCCCCGGACTAGCGGATCCACAGATACGCAGTATTTT. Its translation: CASSPRTSGSTDTQYF.

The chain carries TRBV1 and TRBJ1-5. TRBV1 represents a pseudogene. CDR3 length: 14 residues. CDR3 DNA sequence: TGCACCAGCAGCCTTCTTCCCCACCGTGGGCCCCAGCATTTT. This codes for CTSSLLPHRGPQHF.

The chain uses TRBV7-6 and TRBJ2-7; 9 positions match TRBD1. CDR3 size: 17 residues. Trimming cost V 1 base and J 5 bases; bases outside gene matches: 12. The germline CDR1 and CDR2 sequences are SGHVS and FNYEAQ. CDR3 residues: CASSLGVGTGPYNEQYF. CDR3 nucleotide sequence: TGTGCCAGCAGCTTAGGAGTAGGGACAGGGCCATACAACGAGCAGTACTTC.

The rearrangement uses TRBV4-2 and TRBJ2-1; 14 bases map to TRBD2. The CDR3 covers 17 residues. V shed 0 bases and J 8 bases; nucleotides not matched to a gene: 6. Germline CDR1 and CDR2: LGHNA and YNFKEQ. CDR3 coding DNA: TGTGCCAGCAGCCAAGACTTAGGACTAGCGGGGGGTCATGAGCAGTTCTTC. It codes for CASSQDLGLAGGHEQFF.

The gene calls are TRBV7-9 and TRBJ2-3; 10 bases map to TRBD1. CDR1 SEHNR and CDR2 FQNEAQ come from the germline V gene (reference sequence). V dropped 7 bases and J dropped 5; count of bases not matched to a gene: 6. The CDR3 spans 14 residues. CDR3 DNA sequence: TGTGCCAGCATGGTGACAGGGGGCGAAGATACGCAGTATTTT. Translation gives CASMVTGGEDTQYF.

The CDR3 protein is CASSRGQGRAGYTF. As DNA, the CDR3 is TGTGCCAGCAGTCGGGGACAGGGTCGTGCTGGCTACACCTTC. The genes are TRBV27 and TRBJ1-2; 9 nucleotides line up with TRBD1. Germline V gene data show CDR1 as MNHEY and CDR2 as SMNVEV (reference sequence). The trim removed 5 bases at V and 7 bases at J, leaving 8 bases unmatched. The CDR3 has 14 amino acids.

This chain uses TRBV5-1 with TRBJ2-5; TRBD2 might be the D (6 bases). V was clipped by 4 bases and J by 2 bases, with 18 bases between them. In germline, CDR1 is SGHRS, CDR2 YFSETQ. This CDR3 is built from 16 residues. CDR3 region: CASSIPLAGKQETQYF. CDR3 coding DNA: TGCGCCAGCAGCATCCCTTTGGCGGGGAAACAAGAGACCCAGTACTTC.

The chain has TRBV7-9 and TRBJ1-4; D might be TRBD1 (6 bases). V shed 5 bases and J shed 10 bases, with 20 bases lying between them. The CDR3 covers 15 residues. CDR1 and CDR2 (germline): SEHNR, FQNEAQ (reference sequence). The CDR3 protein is CASSPVGGEVAKLFF. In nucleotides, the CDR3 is TGTGCCAGCAGCCCAGTCGGGGGCGAAGTAGCAAAACTGTTTTTT.

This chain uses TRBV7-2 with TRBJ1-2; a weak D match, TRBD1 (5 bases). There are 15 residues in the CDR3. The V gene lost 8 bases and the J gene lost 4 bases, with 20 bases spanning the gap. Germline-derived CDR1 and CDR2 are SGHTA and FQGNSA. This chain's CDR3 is CASGQQAASFYGYTF. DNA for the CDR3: TGTGCCAGCGGACAACAGGCGGCGAGTTTCTATGGCTACACCTTC.